This section outlines one T cell receptor beta chain sequence together with its context. Germline CDR1 is DFQATT and CDR2 is SNEGSKA (reference sequence). V was shortened by 8 bases and J by 4 bases, with 17 bases between the two germline ends. The CDR3 is 13 amino acids. The data originate from a study of blood T cells in healthy people across ages. For the second PCR, which ran for 7 to 11 cycles, a sample-barcoded 5' primer and a J-beta primer mix were used. TCRdb used MiXCR to reprocess the 5' RACE reads, holding one entry per CDR3 protein. Altogether about 1.6 million distinct CDR3 sequences are present, roughly 32% being singletons, with the ten largest covering 11%.

The clonotype was recovered from a woman aged 25 to 39 in good health. V usage is TRBV20-1 and J usage is TRBJ2-5; D may correspond to TRBD1 or TRBD2 (7 bases each). The sample comprised blood. CDR3 loop: CSPRGEGAETQYF. DNA of the CDR3: TGCAGTCCTCGGGGGGAGGGGGCAGAGACCCAGTACTTC.